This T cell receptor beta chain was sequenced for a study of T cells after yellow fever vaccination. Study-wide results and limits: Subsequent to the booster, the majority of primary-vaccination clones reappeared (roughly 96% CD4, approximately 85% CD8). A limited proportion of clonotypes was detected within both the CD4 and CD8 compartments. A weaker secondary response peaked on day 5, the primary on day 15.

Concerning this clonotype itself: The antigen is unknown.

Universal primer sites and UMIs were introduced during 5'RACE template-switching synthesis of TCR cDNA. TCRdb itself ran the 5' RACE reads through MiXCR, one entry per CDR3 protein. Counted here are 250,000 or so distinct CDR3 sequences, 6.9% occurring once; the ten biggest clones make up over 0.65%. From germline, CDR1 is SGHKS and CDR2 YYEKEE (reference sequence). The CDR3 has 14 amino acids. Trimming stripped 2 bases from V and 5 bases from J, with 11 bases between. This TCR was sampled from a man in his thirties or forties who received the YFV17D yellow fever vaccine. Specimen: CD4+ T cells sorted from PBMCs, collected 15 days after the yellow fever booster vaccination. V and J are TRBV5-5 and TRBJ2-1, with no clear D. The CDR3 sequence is CASSFSWADNEQFF. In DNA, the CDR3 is TGTGCCAGCAGCTTCTCGTGGGCGGACAATGAGCAGTTCTTC.